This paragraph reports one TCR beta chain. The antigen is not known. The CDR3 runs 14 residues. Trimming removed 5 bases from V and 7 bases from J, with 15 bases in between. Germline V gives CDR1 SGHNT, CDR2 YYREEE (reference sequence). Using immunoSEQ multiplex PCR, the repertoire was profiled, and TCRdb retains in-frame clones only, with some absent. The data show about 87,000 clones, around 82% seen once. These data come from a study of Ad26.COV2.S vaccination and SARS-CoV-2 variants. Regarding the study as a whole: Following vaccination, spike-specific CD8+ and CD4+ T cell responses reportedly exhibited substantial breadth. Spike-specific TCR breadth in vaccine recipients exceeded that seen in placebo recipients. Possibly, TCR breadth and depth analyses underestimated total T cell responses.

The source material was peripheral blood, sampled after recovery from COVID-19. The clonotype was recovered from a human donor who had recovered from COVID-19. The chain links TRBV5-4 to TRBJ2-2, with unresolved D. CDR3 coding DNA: TGTGCCAGCAGTTTGAAGGGCAGACTCGGGGAGCTGTTTTTT. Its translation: CASSLKGRLGELFF.